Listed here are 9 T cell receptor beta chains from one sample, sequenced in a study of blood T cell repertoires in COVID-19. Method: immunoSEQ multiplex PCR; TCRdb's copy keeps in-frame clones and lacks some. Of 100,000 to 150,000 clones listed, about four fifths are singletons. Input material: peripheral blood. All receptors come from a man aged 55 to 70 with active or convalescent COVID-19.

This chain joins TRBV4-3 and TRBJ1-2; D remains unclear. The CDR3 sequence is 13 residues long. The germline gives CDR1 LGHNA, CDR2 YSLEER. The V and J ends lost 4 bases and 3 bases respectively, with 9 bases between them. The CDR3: CASSPEGDYGYTF. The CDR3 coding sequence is TGCGCCAGCAGCCCGGAGGGAGACTATGGCTACACCTTC.

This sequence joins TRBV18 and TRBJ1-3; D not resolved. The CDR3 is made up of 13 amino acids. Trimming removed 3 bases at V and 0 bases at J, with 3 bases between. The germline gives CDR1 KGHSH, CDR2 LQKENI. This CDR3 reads CASSPSSGNTIYF. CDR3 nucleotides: TGTGCCAGCTCACCCAGCTCTGGAAACACCATATATTTT. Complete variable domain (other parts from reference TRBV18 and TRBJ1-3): NAGVMQNPRHLVRRRGQEARLRCSPMKGHSHVYWYRQLPEEGLKFMVYLQKENIIDESGMPKERFSAEFPKEGPSILRIQQVVRGDSAAYFCASSPSSGNTIYFGEGSWLTVV.

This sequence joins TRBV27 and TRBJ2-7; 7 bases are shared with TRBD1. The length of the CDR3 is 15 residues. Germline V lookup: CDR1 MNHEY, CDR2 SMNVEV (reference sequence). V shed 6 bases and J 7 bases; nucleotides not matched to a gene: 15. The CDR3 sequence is CASRQDRFMREEQYF. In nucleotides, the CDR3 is TGTGCCAGCAGGCAGGACAGGTTTATGAGGGAGGAGCAGTACTTC.

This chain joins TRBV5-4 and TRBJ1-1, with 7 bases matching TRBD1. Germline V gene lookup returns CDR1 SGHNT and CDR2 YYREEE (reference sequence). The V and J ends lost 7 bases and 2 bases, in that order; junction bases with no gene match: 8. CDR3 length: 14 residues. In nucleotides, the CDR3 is TGTGCCAGCTTCACCGGGACAGCCAACACTGAAGCTTTCTTT. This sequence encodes CASFTGTANTEAFF.

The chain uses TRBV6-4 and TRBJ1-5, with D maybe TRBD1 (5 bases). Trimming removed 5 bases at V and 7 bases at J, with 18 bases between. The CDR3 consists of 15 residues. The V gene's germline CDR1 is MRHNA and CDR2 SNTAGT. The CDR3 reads CASSPDPSGGQPQHF. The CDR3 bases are TGTGCCAGCAGTCCGGACCCTTCGGGGGGACAGCCCCAGCATTTT.

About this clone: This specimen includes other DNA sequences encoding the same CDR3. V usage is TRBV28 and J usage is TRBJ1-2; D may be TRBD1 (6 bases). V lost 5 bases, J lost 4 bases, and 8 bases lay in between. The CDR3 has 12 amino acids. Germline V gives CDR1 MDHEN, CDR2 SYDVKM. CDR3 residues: CASSPDSYGYTF. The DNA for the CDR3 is TGTGCCAGCAGTCCGGACAGCTATGGCTACACCTTC.

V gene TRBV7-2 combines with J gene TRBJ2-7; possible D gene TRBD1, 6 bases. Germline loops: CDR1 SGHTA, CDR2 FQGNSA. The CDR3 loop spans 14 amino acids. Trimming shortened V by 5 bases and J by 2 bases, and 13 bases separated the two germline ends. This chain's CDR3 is CASSQLQGTYEQYF. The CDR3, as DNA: TGTGCCAGCAGCCAATTACAGGGAACCTACGAGCAGTACTTC.

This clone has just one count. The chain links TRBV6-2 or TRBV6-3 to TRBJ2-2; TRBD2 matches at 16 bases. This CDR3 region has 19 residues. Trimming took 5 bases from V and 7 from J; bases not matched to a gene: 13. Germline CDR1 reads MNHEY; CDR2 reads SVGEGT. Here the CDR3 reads CASSPPPGTSGRAGGELFF. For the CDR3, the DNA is TGTGCCAGCAGTCCCCCCCCCGGGACTAGCGGGAGGGCTGGCGGGGAGCTGTTTTTT.

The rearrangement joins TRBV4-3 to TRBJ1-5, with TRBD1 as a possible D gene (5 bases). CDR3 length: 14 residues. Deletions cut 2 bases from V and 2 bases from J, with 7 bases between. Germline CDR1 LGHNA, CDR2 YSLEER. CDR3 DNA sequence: TGCGCCAGCAGCCAAATGACAGGCAATCAGCCCCAGCATTTT. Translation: CASSQMTGNQPQHF.